Listed below are T cell receptor beta chains from one sample, sequenced in a study of blood T cell repertoires in COVID-19. The table came from immunoSEQ multiplex PCR; TCRdb's copy has only in-frame clones and leaves some out. The data show 95,000 to 120,000 clones, 84% seen once. The specimen sequenced was peripheral blood. These receptors all come from a woman aged 40 to 55 with acute or convalescent COVID-19. The CDR3 runs from the conserved cysteine through the conserved F or W. The D gene is left open where the match is weak. Clone size, where shown, is once, few, many, or a class for clones that have expanded.

d_gene: TRBD1
v_gene: TRBV5-1
j_gene: TRBJ1-1
abundance: .
CDR3aa: CASSPSTGSNTEAFF

d_gene: TRBD1
v_gene: TRBV18
j_gene: TRBJ1-1
abundance: .
CDR3aa: CASSLSTGGNTEAFF

d_gene: .
v_gene: TRBV30
j_gene: TRBJ1-1
abundance: .
CDR3aa: CAWSVMNTEAFF

d_gene: .
v_gene: TRBV29-1
j_gene: TRBJ2-1
abundance: .
CDR3aa: CSVTRPQENEQFF

d_gene: .
v_gene: TRBV30
j_gene: TRBJ1-2
abundance: .
CDR3aa: CAWSLSGMKGYTF

d_gene: TRBD1
v_gene: TRBV6-6
j_gene: TRBJ2-5
abundance: .
CDR3aa: CASSRGPGQAQETQYF

d_gene: .
v_gene: TRBV12-3/TRBV12-4
j_gene: TRBJ1-6
abundance: .
CDR3aa: CASSTHNNSPLHF

d_gene: TRBD1
v_gene: TRBV2
j_gene: TRBJ1-4
abundance: .
CDR3aa: CASLVRGGEGLFF

d_gene: .
v_gene: TRBV7-2
j_gene: TRBJ1-2
abundance: .
CDR3aa: CASANGGYGYTF

d_gene: .
v_gene: TRBV27
j_gene: TRBJ1-5
abundance: .
CDR3aa: CASSGHNQPQHF

d_gene: .
v_gene: TRBV30
j_gene: TRBJ2-2
abundance: .
CDR3aa: CAWKGELSNTGELFF

d_gene: TRBD1
v_gene: TRBV19
j_gene: TRBJ1-2
abundance: .
CDR3aa: CASSIRATGDGYTF

d_gene: TRBD1
v_gene: TRBV28
j_gene: TRBJ1-6
abundance: few
CDR3aa: CASTQGGYRNSPLHF

d_gene: .
v_gene: TRBV19
j_gene: TRBJ1-5
abundance: .
CDR3aa: CASSGKTKSNQPQHF

d_gene: .
v_gene: TRBV28
j_gene: TRBJ1-2
abundance: .
CDR3aa: CASSQAGLRASYGYTF

d_gene: .
v_gene: TRBV7-9
j_gene: TRBJ1-6
abundance: once
CDR3aa: CASSLIFGGSSPLHF

d_gene: .
v_gene: TRBV15
j_gene: TRBJ2-1
abundance: .
CDR3aa: CATSAERPAGYNEQFF